This TCR beta chain stems from a study of regulatory T cells in long-lasting Graves disease. Arm-PCR of CDR3 regions with iRepertoire HTBI primers generated TCR beta libraries. TCRdb reprocessed the multiplex PCR reads with MiXCR, giving one entry per CDR3 protein. The sample shows around 240,000 distinct CDR3 sequences, roughly 18% of them seen only once. Sample time point: newly diagnosed GD, antithyroid drugs for less than 3 months. TCR sequences were obtained from RNA taken from PBMCs. Study-wide findings and caveats: What was studied was peripheral blood only, and not thyroid tissue. With a few thousand shared public clonotypes, persistent patients exceeded new patients, who shared about a thousand.

CDR3 length: 14 residues. Germline loops: CDR1 LGHDT, CDR2 YNNKEL (reference sequence). The germline V and J ends were trimmed by 2 bases and 0 bases, with 8 bases remaining between them. Many counts were recorded for this clonotype. Its antigen is unknown. Separately, the same data were catalogued under a study of T cells in Graves' hyperthyroidism and ophthalmopathy. That publication notes: The TCR CDR3 first-round RT-PCR relied on the HTBI primer set.

The chain has TRBV3-1 and TRBJ2-7; D call uncertain. Source: peripheral blood mononuclear cells (PBMCs), taken at new diagnosis, from a patient treated with antithyroid drugs. The sequence was collected from a woman in her 30s with Graves disease. This chain's CDR3 is CASSQSSSSYEQYF. CDR3 DNA: TGTGCCAGCAGCCAATCTTCGAGCTCCTACGAGCAGTACTTC.